The rows below give T cell receptor beta chains drawn from one sample of a study of CD8 T cells in Susac syndrome. From the immunoSEQ multiplex PCR reads, TCRdb called clonotypes with MiXCR, one entry per CDR3 protein. This table has 300,000 to 350,000 distinct CDR3 sequences, about 91% appearing once. Sequenced: CD4+ T cells from PBMCs. These receptors were collected from a human donor with multiple sclerosis. Each CDR3 is given with its conserved first and last residue. Fields, in order: V gene, clone size, D gene, J gene, CDR3 length, CDR3 protein, CDR3 DNA. D genes are given only for firm matches. Only part of the rows carry a size: once, few, many, or a class if the clone is expanded.

v_call: TRBV15; clone_size: -; d_call: TRBD1; j_call: TRBJ1-1; cdr3_length: 15; cdr3_aa: CATSRDGTGSLLGFF; cdr3_nt: TGTGCCACCAGCAGAGACGGGACAGGGTCACTCCTTGGTTTCTTT
v_call: TRBV7-9; clone_size: -; d_call: TRBD1; j_call: TRBJ1-4; cdr3_length: 14; cdr3_aa: CASSRGQGREKLFF; cdr3_nt: TGTGCCAGCAGCAGAGGACAGGGCAGGGAAAAACTGTTTTTT
v_call: TRBV5-6; clone_size: -; d_call: -; j_call: TRBJ1-5; cdr3_length: 15; cdr3_aa: CASSLGRQGDQPQHF; cdr3_nt: TGTGCCAGCAGCTTGGGGCGCCAAGGGGACCAGCCCCAGCATTTT
v_call: TRBV6-1; clone_size: -; d_call: TRBD1; j_call: TRBJ1-1; cdr3_length: 14; cdr3_aa: CASRGTAANTEAFF; cdr3_nt: TGTGCCAGCAGGGGGACAGCGGCTAACACTGAAGCTTTCTTT
v_call: TRBV20-1; clone_size: -; d_call: -; j_call: TRBJ1-2; cdr3_length: 12; cdr3_aa: CSAEGLHYGYTF; cdr3_nt: TGCAGTGCTGAGGGTCTGCACTATGGCTACACCTTC
v_call: TRBV11-2; clone_size: -; d_call: -; j_call: TRBJ1-2; cdr3_length: 15; cdr3_aa: CASSLGASTPSGYTF; cdr3_nt: TGTGCCAGCAGCTTAGGGGCGTCGACCCCTTCCGGCTACACCTTC
v_call: TRBV5-6; clone_size: -; d_call: -; j_call: TRBJ1-1; cdr3_length: 15; cdr3_aa: CASSEPSGENTEAFF; cdr3_nt: TGTGCCAGCAGCGAACCATCTGGGGAGAACACTGAAGCTTTCTTT
v_call: TRBV12-3/TRBV12-4; clone_size: -; d_call: -; j_call: TRBJ2-3; cdr3_length: 16; cdr3_aa: CASSPQGRAQGFTQYF; cdr3_nt: TGTGCCAGCAGCCCCCAGGGGAGGGCCCAAGGCTTTACGCAGTATTTT
v_call: TRBV29-1; clone_size: -; d_call: TRBD2; j_call: TRBJ2-7; cdr3_length: 14; cdr3_aa: CSVLLAKPSYEQYF; cdr3_nt: TGCAGCGTCCTACTAGCGAAACCTTCCTACGAGCAGTACTTC
v_call: TRBV20-1; clone_size: -; d_call: -; j_call: TRBJ1-2; cdr3_length: 12; cdr3_aa: CSASEAPYGYTF; cdr3_nt: TGCAGTGCTAGTGAGGCGCCCTATGGCTACACCTTC
v_call: TRBV27; clone_size: -; d_call: -; j_call: TRBJ2-1; cdr3_length: 14; cdr3_aa: CASSDLWNYNEQFF; cdr3_nt: TGTGCCAGCAGCGATCTATGGAACTACAATGAGCAGTTCTTC
v_call: TRBV2; clone_size: -; d_call: TRBD2; j_call: TRBJ2-3; cdr3_length: 15; cdr3_aa: CASRGTSGRADTQYF; cdr3_nt: TGTGCCAGCAGGGGGACTAGCGGGAGGGCAGATACGCAGTATTTT
v_call: TRBV2; clone_size: once; d_call: -; j_call: TRBJ2-1; cdr3_length: 13; cdr3_aa: CASSPKGGNEQFF; cdr3_nt: TGTGCCAGCAGCCCGAAGGGAGGCAATGAGCAGTTCTTC
v_call: TRBV10-3; clone_size: -; d_call: TRBD1; j_call: TRBJ2-3; cdr3_length: 16; cdr3_aa: CAISVRTGITTDTQYF; cdr3_nt: TGTGCCATCAGTGTCCGGACAGGGATTACAACAGATACGCAGTATTTT
v_call: TRBV7-9; clone_size: -; d_call: -; j_call: TRBJ2-2; cdr3_length: 18; cdr3_aa: CASSFAPRRGGNTGELFF; cdr3_nt: TGTGCCAGCAGCTTCGCCCCTCGGAGGGGCGGTAACACCGGGGAGCTGTTTTTT
v_call: TRBV5-1; clone_size: -; d_call: TRBD2; j_call: TRBJ2-5; cdr3_length: 15; cdr3_aa: CASSLALAVQETQYF; cdr3_nt: TGCGCCAGCAGCTTGGCCCTAGCGGTTCAAGAGACCCAGTACTTC
v_call: TRBV11-3; clone_size: -; d_call: -; j_call: TRBJ1-2; cdr3_length: 14; cdr3_aa: CASSLGSLDYGYTF; cdr3_nt: TGTGCCAGCAGCTTAGGCAGCCTCGACTATGGCTACACCTTC
v_call: TRBV6-2/TRBV6-3; clone_size: -; d_call: TRBD1; j_call: TRBJ1-2; cdr3_length: 20; cdr3_aa: CASSYPPDRISRTRHYGYTF; cdr3_nt: TGTGCCAGCAGTTACCCCCCGGACAGGATTAGTCGCACGCGTCACTATGGCTACACCTTC
v_call: TRBV20-1; clone_size: -; d_call: -; j_call: TRBJ2-1; cdr3_length: 16; cdr3_aa: CSARGAGRTSYNEQFF; cdr3_nt: TGCAGTGCTAGGGGGGCGGGACGCACTTCCTACAATGAGCAGTTCTTC
v_call: TRBV6-2/TRBV6-3; clone_size: -; d_call: -; j_call: TRBJ1-5; cdr3_length: 13; cdr3_aa: CASRSQGSQPQHF; cdr3_nt: TGTGCCAGCCGGTCACAGGGCAGTCAGCCCCAGCATTTT
v_call: TRBV6-6; clone_size: -; d_call: -; j_call: TRBJ1-5; cdr3_length: 16; cdr3_aa: CASSLSYGHTWGPQHF; cdr3_nt: TGTGCCAGCAGTTTATCCTACGGTCACACGTGGGGGCCCCAGCATTTT
v_call: TRBV11-2; clone_size: -; d_call: -; j_call: TRBJ2-1; cdr3_length: 15; cdr3_aa: CASSTGLPPGNEQFF; cdr3_nt: TGTGCCAGCAGCACGGGACTGCCCCCGGGGAATGAGCAGTTCTTC
v_call: TRBV5-1; clone_size: -; d_call: -; j_call: TRBJ2-7; cdr3_length: 16; cdr3_aa: CASSLAGGALSYEQYF; cdr3_nt: TGCGCCAGCAGCTTGGCCGGCGGGGCACTCTCCTACGAGCAGTACTTC
v_call: TRBV5-8; clone_size: -; d_call: TRBD1; j_call: TRBJ2-1; cdr3_length: 13; cdr3_aa: CASSLTGGNEQFF; cdr3_nt: TGTGCCAGCAGCTTGACAGGGGGCAATGAGCAGTTCTTC
v_call: TRBV29-1; clone_size: -; d_call: -; j_call: TRBJ2-1; cdr3_length: 14; cdr3_aa: CSVDAGLTYNEQFF; cdr3_nt: TGCAGCGTTGATGCGGGACTGACGTACAATGAGCAGTTCTTC
v_call: TRBV19; clone_size: -; d_call: -; j_call: TRBJ1-2; cdr3_length: 12; cdr3_aa: CASTQNSYGYTF; cdr3_nt: TGTGCCAGTACTCAAAACAGCTATGGCTACACCTTC
v_call: TRBV6-4; clone_size: few; d_call: -; j_call: TRBJ1-2; cdr3_length: 14; cdr3_aa: CASSPLGGNYGYTF; cdr3_nt: TGTGCCAGCAGTCCCCTGGGGGGAAACTATGGCTACACCTTC
v_call: TRBV2; clone_size: few; d_call: -; j_call: TRBJ2-5; cdr3_length: 13; cdr3_aa: CASSLDSQETQYF; cdr3_nt: TGTGCCAGCAGTTTAGACAGCCAAGAGACCCAGTACTTC